This TCR beta chain was recovered during a study of T cell changes during pregnancy in multiple sclerosis. Between the trimmed V and J ends, which lost 1 base and 6 bases, there was a span of 15 bases. The CDR3 spans 15 residues. Per the germline V gene, CDR1 is SGHTA and CDR2 is FQGNSA. This clone was seen a single time. Assay: immunoSEQ multiplex PCR; the TCRdb copy retains only in-frame clones and omits some. The sample records about 73,000 clones, around 94% being singletons. The receptor was derived from a female donor in good health, enrolled as a control in a pregnancy study. The V gene is TRBV7-2, the J gene TRBJ1-1; weak D call: TRBD1 (5 bases). Sequenced material: peripheral blood, taken in the third trimester of pregnancy. The CDR3 here is CASSLGAGTGAEAFF. In nucleotides, the CDR3 is TGTGCCAGCAGCTTAGGGGCGGGGACTGGCGCTGAAGCTTTCTTT.